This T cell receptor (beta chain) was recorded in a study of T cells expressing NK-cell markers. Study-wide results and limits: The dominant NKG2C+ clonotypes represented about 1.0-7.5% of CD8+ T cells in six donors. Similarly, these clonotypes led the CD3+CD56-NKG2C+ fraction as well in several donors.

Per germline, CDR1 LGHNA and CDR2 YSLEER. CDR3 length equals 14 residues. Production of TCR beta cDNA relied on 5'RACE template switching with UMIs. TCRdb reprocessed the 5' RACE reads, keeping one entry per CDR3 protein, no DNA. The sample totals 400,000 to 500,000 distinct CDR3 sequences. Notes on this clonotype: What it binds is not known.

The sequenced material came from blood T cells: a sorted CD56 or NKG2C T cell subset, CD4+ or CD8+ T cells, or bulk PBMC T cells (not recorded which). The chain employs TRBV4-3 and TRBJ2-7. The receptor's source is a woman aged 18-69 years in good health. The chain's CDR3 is CASSQDRNYYEQYF.